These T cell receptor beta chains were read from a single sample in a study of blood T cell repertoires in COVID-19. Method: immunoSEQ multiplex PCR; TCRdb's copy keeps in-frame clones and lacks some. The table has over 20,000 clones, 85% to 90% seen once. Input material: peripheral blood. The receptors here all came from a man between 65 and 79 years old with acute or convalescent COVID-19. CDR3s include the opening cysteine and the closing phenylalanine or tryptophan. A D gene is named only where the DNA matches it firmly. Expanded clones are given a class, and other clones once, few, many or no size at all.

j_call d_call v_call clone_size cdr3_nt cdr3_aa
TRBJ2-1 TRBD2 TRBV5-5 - TGTGCCAGCAAGGGGACTAGCGGGAACGATGGGCAGTTCTTC CASKGTSGNDGQFF
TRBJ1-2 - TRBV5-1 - TGCGCCAGCAGCCTAGGAGGCTCGGGGGGCTATGGCTACACCTTC CASSLGGSGGYGYTF
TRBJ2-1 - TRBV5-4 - TGTGCCAGCAGCCCTCACCGGGGTAGCTCCTACAATGAGCAGTTCTTC CASSPHRGSSYNEQFF
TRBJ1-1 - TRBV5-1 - TGCGCCAGCAGCTTTGACACCATGAACACTGAAGCTTTCTTT CASSFDTMNTEAFF
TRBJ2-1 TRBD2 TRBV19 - TGTGCCAGTAGTATAGCTGGGACTAGAAGTTACAATGAGCAGTTCTTC CASSIAGTRSYNEQFF
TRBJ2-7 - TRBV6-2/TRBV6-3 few TGTGCCAGCAGTTATCACGACTCTCTGGGAGCGGGCCCTGAAACTGGGTACGAGCAGTACTTC CASSYHDSLGAGPETGYEQYF
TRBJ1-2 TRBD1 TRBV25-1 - TGTGCCAGCAAAGGATTGGACAGGGAATTCTATGGCTACACCTTC CASKGLDREFYGYTF
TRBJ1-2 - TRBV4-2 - TGTGCCAGCAGCCAAGATTTCCAGGGAAACGGCTACACCTTC CASSQDFQGNGYTF
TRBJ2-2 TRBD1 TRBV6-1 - TGTGCCAGCAGTGGACAGGGGAACGCGAACACCGGGGAGCTGTTTTTT CASSGQGNANTGELFF
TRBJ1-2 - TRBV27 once TGTGCCAGCAGTTTAGGAGGGGGGGATGGCTACACCTTC CASSLGGGDGYTF
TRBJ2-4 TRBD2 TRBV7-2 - TGTGCCAGCAGCGTCGGGGGGAGGGCACGCGGCGCTGACTTC CASSVGGRARGADF
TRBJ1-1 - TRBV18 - TGTGCCAGCTCACGGGCTAAAAACACTGAAGCTTTCTTT CASSRAKNTEAFF
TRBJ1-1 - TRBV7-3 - TGTGCCAGCAGAAGGACAGTGGGGGACACTGAAGCTTTCTTT CASRRTVGDTEAFF
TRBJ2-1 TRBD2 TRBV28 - TGTGCCAGCACCTATATCACGGGGGGCTCCTACAATGAGCAGTTCTTC CASTYITGGSYNEQFF
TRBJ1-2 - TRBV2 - TGTGCCAGTAATGAGGCGCCCGGGGGTACTAACTATGGCTACACCTTC CASNEAPGGTNYGYTF
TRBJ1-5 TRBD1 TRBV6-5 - TGTGCCAGCAATTCAGGGGGCGGGCAGCCCCAGCATTTT CASNSGGGQPQHF
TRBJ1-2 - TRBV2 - TGTGCCAGCAGTGAAGGCGGCTATGGCTACACCTTC CASSEGGYGYTF
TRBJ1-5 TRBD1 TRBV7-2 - TGTGCCAGCAGCTCAGACAGGGAACAGCCCCAGCATTTT CASSSDREQPQHF
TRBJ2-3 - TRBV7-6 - TGTGCCAGCAGCTTACAGGTGGCAGATACGCAGTATTTT CASSLQVADTQYF
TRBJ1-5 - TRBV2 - TGTGCCAGCAGGCGGGAGGGGCTGGGTCAGCCCCAGCATTTT CASRREGLGQPQHF
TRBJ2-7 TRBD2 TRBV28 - TGTGCCAGCCCGCCGGGGGGAAATTTCTACGAGCAGTACTTC CASPPGGNFYEQYF
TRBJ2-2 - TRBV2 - TGTGCCAGCACATCGACAAGAGACACCGGGGAGCTGTTTTTT CASTSTRDTGELFF
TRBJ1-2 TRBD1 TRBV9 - TGTGCCAGCAGCTCGGCGGACAGGGGGCTTGGCTACACCTTC CASSSADRGLGYTF
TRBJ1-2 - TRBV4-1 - TGCGCCAGCAGCCCCCGGACAGCTGATAACTATGGCTACACCTTC CASSPRTADNYGYTF
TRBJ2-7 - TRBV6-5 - TGTGCCTCCCAGCGGAATCCCCTCTCCTACGAGCAGTACTTC CASQRNPLSYEQYF
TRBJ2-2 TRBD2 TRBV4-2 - TGTGCCAGCAGCCAAGATAGGCGGGAGACCGGGGAGCTGTTTTTT CASSQDRRETGELFF
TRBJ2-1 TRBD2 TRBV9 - TGTGCCAGCAGCCCGGGGACTAGGCCGCTCTACAATGAGCAGTTCTTC CASSPGTRPLYNEQFF
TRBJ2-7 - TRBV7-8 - TGTGCCAGCAGCGCTGGGTCTCGAGGGGAGCAGTACTTC CASSAGSRGEQYF
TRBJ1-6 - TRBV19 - TGTGCCAGTAGTATATCGGGCAGGGGCCCTTCACCCCTCCACTTT CASSISGRGPSPLHF
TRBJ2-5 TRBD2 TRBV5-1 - TGCGCCAGCAGCTTTAATTCCCCGGGAGGGGCCTCTCAAGAGACCCAGTACTTC CASSFNSPGGASQETQYF
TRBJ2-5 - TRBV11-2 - TGTGCCAGCAGCTTCATAGCAGGGGAAGAGACCCAGTACTTC CASSFIAGEETQYF
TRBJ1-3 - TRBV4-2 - TGTGCCAGCAGCCAACAGGTGGTTTCTGGAAACACCATATATTTT CASSQQVVSGNTIYF
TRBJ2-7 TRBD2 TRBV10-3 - TGTGCCGCGAGACCCTTTAGCGGGAGGCACGAGCAGTACTTC CAARPFSGRHEQYF
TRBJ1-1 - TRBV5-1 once TGCGCCAGCACGAGCCGACAGTTCGGAACTGAAGCTTTCTTT CASTSRQFGTEAFF
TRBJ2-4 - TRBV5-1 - TGCGCCAGCAGCTTTGAAGGGGTCAAAAACATTCAGTACTTC CASSFEGVKNIQYF
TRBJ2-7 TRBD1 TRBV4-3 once TGCGCCAGCAGCCTAAACAGGGGCCGAAGCTCCTACGAGCAGTACTTC CASSLNRGRSSYEQYF
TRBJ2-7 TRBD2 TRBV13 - TGTGCCAGCAGCTTAGGAATTGGCGGGAGGGCTAACGAGCAGTACTTC CASSLGIGGRANEQYF
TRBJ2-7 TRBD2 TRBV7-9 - TGTGCCAGCAGCCCTAACTTAGCGGGAAGTCCCGAGCAGTACTTC CASSPNLAGSPEQYF
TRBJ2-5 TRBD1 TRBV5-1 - TGCGCCAGCAGCACACCGGGACAGGGGCCAGAGACCCAGTACTTC CASSTPGQGPETQYF
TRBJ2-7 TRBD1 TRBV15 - TGTGCCACCAGCTCAGGGACAGGGATAATCAGCTCCTACGAGCAGTACTTC CATSSGTGIISSYEQYF
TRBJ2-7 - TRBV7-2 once TGTGCCAGCAGCCCGGGGGACCTTCTACGGGAGCAGTACTTC CASSPGDLLREQYF
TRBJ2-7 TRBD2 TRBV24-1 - TGTGCCACCAGTGATTCTGGACTAGCGGGAGCCGAGCAGTACTTC CATSDSGLAGAEQYF
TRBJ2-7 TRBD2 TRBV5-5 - TGTGCCAGCAGTTGGACTAGCGGGAGCTACGAGCAGTACTTC CASSWTSGSYEQYF
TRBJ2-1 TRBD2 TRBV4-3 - TGCGCCAGCAGCCAAGAGGGGACTAGCGGGAGATCCTACAATGAGCAGTTCTTC CASSQEGTSGRSYNEQFF
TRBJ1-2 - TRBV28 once TGTGCCAGCAGAGGTGCCGGGGGGCTCCCAAATGGCTACACCTTC CASRGAGGLPNGYTF
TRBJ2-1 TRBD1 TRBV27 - TGTGCCAGCAGTTACGGGACAGGTGGGGACAATGAGCAGTTCTTC CASSYGTGGDNEQFF
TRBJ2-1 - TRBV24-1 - TGTGCCACCAATGACCCCCAGGGTGAGCAGTTCTTC CATNDPQGEQFF
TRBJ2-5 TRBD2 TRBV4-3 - TGCGCCAGCAGCCAAGATTTAGGGACTAGCGGAGACCAAGAGACCCAGTACTTC CASSQDLGTSGDQETQYF
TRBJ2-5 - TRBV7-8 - TGTGCCAGCAGCTTAGTCCCCCGGGAGGGGGCGGGGGAGACCCAGTACTTC CASSLVPREGAGETQYF
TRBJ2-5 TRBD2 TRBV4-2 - TGTGCCAGCAGCCAAGTTCTTAAGACTAGCGGGAGAAGGAGACAAGAGACCCAGTACTTC CASSQVLKTSGRRRQETQYF
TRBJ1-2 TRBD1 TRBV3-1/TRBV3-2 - TGTGCCAGCAGCCACCGGACAGGGACATATGGCTACACCTTC CASSHRTGTYGYTF
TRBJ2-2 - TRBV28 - TGTGCCAGCAGTCCCACCGGGACTGACAACACCGGGGAGCTGTTTTTT CASSPTGTDNTGELFF